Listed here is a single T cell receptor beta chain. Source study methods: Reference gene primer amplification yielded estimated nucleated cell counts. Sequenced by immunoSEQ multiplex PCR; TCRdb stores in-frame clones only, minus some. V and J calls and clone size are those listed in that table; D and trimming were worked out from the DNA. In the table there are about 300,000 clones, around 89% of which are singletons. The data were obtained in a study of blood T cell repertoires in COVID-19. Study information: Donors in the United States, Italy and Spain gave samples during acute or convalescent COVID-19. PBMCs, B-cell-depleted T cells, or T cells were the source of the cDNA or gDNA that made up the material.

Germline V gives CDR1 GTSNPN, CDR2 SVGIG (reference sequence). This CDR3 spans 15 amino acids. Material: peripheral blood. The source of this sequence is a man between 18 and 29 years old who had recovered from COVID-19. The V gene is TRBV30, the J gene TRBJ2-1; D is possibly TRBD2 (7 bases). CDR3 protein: CAGGALAVTYNEQFF. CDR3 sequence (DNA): TGTGCTGGGGGGGCCTTAGCGGTGACCTACAATGAGCAGTTCTTC.